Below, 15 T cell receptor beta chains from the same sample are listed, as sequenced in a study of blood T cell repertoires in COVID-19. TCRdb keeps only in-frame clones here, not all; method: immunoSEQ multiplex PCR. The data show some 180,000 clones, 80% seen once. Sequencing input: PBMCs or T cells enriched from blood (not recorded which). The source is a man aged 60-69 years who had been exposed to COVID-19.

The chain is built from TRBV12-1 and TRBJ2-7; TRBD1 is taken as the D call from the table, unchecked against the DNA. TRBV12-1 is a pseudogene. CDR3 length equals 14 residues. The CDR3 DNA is TGTGCCAGCAGCGTACCGGGACAGGGGTACGAGCAGTACTTC. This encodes CASSVPGQGYEQYF.

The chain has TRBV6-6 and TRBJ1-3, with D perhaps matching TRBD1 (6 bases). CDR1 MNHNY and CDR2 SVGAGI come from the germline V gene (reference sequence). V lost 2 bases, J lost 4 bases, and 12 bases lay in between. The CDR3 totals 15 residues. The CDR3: CASSYGGTGGNTIYF. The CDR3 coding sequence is TGTGCCAGCAGTTACGGGGGCACTGGAGGAAACACCATATATTTT.

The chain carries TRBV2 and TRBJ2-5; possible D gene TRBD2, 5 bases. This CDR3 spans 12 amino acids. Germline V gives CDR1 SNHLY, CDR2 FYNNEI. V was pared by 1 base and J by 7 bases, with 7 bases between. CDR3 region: CASSEVGGTQYF. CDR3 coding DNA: TGTGCCAGCAGTGAAGTCGGAGGGACCCAGTACTTC.

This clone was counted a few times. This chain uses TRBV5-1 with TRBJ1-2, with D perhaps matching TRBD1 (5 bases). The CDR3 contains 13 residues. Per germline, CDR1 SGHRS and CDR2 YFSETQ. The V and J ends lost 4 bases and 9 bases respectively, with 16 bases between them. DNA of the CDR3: TGCGCCAGCAGCCCCGACAGACTTTCTCGCTACACCTTC. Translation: CASSPDRLSRYTF.

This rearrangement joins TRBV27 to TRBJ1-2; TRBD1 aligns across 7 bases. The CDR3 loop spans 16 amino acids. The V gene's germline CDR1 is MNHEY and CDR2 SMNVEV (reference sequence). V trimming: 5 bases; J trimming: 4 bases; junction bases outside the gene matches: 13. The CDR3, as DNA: TGTGCCAGCAGTCGCTCGACAGGGCTAACTTCCTATGGCTACACCTTC. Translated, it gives CASSRSTGLTSYGYTF.

The CDR3 is CASSLDGRADTDTQYF. In DNA form, the CDR3 reads TGCGCCAGCAGCTTGGACGGGAGGGCCGACACAGATACGCAGTATTTT. This chain uses TRBV5-1 with TRBJ2-3; 8 bases match TRBD2. Germline V CDR1 and CDR2: SGHRS, YFSETQ. This CDR3 region has 16 residues. Trimming cost V 0 bases and J 2 bases; bases outside gene matches: 5.

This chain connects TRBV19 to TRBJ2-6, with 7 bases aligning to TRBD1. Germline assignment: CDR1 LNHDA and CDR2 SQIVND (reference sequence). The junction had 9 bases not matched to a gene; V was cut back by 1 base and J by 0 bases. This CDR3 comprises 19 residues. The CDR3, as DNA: TGTGCCAGTAGTATAGGGGGACAGTCAATTTTCTCTGGGGCCAACGTCCTGACTTTC. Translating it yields CASSIGGQSIFSGANVLTF.

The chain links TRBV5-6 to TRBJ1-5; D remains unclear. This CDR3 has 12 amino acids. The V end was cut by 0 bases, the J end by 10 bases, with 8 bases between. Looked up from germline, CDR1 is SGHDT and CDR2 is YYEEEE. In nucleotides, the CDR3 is TGTGCCAGCAGCTTGGCTTTGGGCCCCCAGCATTTT. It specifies CASSLALGPQHF.

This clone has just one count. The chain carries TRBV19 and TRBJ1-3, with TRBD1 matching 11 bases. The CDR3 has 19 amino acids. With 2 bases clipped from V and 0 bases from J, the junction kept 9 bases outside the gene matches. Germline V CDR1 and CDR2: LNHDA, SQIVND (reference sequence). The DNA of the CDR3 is TGTGCCAGTAGTATAAATGGACAGGGGGCCGTGAGCTCTGGAAACACCATATATTTT. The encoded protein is CASSINGQGAVSSGNTIYF. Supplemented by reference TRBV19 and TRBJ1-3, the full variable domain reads DGGITQSPKYLFRKEGQNVTLSCEQNLNHDAMYWYRQDPGQGLRLIYYSQIVNDFQKGDIAEGYSVSREKKESFPLTVTSAQKNPTAFYLCASSINGQGAVSSGNTIYFGEGSWLTVV.

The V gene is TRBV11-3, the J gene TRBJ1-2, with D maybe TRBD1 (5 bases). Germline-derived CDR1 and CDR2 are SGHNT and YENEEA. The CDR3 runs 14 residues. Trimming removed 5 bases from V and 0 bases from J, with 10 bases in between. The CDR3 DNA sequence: TGTGCCAGCAGCCCAGGGATAGCTAACTATGGCTACACCTTC. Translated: CASSPGIANYGYTF.

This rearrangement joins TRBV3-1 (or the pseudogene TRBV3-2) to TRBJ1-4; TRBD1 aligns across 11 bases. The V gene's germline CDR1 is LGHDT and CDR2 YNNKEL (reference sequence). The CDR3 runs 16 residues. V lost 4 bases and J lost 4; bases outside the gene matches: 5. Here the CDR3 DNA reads TGTGCCAGCAGCCTCCGGACAGGGGGCCTTAATGAAAAACTGTTTTTT. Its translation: CASSLRTGGLNEKLFF.

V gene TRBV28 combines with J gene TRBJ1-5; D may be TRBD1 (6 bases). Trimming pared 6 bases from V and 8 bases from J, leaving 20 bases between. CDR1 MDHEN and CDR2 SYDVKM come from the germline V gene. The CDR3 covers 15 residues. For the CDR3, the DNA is TGTGCCAGCAGCTATATTATACAGGGTTCAGAGCCCCAGCATTTT. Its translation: CASSYIIQGSEPQHF. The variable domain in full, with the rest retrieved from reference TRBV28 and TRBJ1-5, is DVKVTQSSRYLVKRTGEKVFLECVQDMDHENMFWYRQDPGLGLRLIYFSYDVKMKEKGDIPEGYSVSREKKERFSLILESASTNQTSMYLCASSYIIQGSEPQHFGDGTRLSIL.

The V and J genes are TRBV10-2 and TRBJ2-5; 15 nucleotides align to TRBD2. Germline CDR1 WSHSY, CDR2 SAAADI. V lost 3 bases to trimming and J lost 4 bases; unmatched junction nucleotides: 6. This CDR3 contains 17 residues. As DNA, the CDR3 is TGCGCCAGCAGTGACCCAAGGACTAGCGGGAGGGGAGAGACCCAGTACTTC. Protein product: CASSDPRTSGRGETQYF.

The DNA of the CDR3 is TGTGCCACCCGAGGAGCGGGTAACAATCAGCCCCAGCATTTT. It specifies CATRGAGNNQPQHF. The chain has TRBV6-5 and TRBJ1-5; D not certain. The CDR3 has 14 amino acids. Germline V CDR1 and CDR2: MNHEY, SVGAGI. With 10 bases removed from V and 3 bases from J, the gap between germline ends came to 16 bases.

DNA of the CDR3: TGCAGTGCTAGTTGGGCAGGGGGCGCCCCGTTGGAGACCCAGTACTTC. Amino acid sequence: CSASWAGGAPLETQYF. This chain links TRBV20-1 with TRBJ2-5, with TRBD1 matching 8 bases. Germline-derived CDR1 and CDR2 are DFQATT and SNEGSKA (reference sequence). This CDR3 is 16 amino acids long. The trim removed 3 bases at V and 5 bases at J, leaving 14 bases unmatched.